This T cell receptor beta chain was identified in a study of tumor-infiltrating lymphocytes in primary liver carcinoma. This CDR3 contains 15 residues. The V gene's germline CDR1 is SGHNT and CDR2 YYREEE (reference sequence). TCR beta cDNA came from about 470 ng total RNA, primed with a constant-region primer. Slightly modified ARM-PCR with three nested multiplex PCR rounds yielded TCR beta libraries. The study ran its first two PCR rounds for nine to ten cycles each, using TRBV1-TRBV30 forward primers and a C-beta reverse primer. In TCRdb, the multiplex PCR reads were re-called with MiXCR into one record per CDR3 protein. The table has fewer than 400,000 distinct CDR3 sequences, 55% to 65% seen once. To note about this clonotype: The junction differs from germline at one of its ends, possibly a read error.

Blood RNA was derived from unsorted whole blood, and germline DNA was extracted too. J is TRBJ2-2 and V is TRBV5-4; a weak D match, TRBD1 (6 bases). Material for sequencing was peripheral blood. This clonotype was sampled from a man between 40 and 49 years old with primary liver carcinoma and hepatitis B virus infection. The CDR3 reads CASSRGGALTRELFF. CDR3 sequence (DNA): TGTGCCAGCAGCCGAGGGGGAGCTCTCACCCGGGAGCTGTTTTTT.